The 25 T cell receptor beta chains in this list originate from one sample, sequenced in a study of blood T cell repertoires in COVID-19. Method: immunoSEQ multiplex PCR; TCRdb's copy keeps in-frame clones and lacks some. The repertoire consists of around 250,000 clones, with approximately 83% occurring once and the leading ten covering approximately 2%. The sample consisted of PBMCs or T cells enriched from blood (not recorded which). These receptors were obtained from a woman aged 50 to 60 who had recovered from COVID-19.

The chain links TRBV19 to TRBJ2-6, with D possibly being TRBD2 (6 bases). CDR3 length: 17 amino acids. Per the germline V gene, CDR1 is LNHDA and CDR2 is SQIVND (reference sequence). The ends were cut back, 8 bases at V and 0 bases at J, with 17 bases in the middle. CDR3: CASATGLLYSGANVLTF. CDR3 bases: TGTGCCAGTGCAACGGGACTTCTTTACTCTGGGGCCAACGTCCTGACTTTC.

The V and J genes are TRBV3-1 (or the pseudogene TRBV3-2) and TRBJ1-2; tentative D call: TRBD1 (5 bases). V was clipped by 4 bases and J by 8 bases, with 17 bases between them. Germline CDR1 LGHDT, CDR2 YNNKEL (reference sequence). The CDR3 spans 14 residues. DNA for the CDR3: TGTGCCAGCAGCCTAACAGGTGCCCCCGGAGGCTACACCTTC. Translating gives CASSLTGAPGGYTF.

The rearrangement joins TRBV12-5 to TRBJ2-1, with TRBD1 matching 9 bases. V lost 1 base to trimming and J lost 15 bases; unmatched junction nucleotides: 7. Germline V gives CDR1 LGHNT, CDR2 FRNRAP. This CDR3 is built from 13 residues. This chain's CDR3 is CASGLELGTGWFF. The DNA of the CDR3 is TGTGCTAGTGGTTTGGAACTCGGGACAGGGTGGTTCTTC.

This chain joins TRBV28 and TRBJ1-5; weak D call: TRBD1 (6 bases). This CDR3 region has 18 residues. Germline V gene sequence: CDR1 MDHEN, CDR2 SYDVKM. Trimming stripped 4 bases from V and 2 bases from J, with 21 bases between. DNA of the CDR3: TGTGCCAGCAGTTCCCCAGGAGGGGGAGGGATAGGCAATCAGCCCCAGCATTTT. Amino acid sequence: CASSSPGGGGIGNQPQHF.

The chain joins TRBV7-9 to TRBJ1-2; TRBD1 matches 7 bases. With V trimmed by 6 bases and J by 5 bases, 9 bases remained unmatched. The CDR3 totals 14 residues. Per the germline V gene, CDR1 is SEHNR and CDR2 is FQNEAQ (reference sequence). CDR3: CASSSGQVFYGYTF. The CDR3 DNA reads as TGTGCCAGCAGTTCAGGACAGGTCTTTTATGGCTACACCTTC. The full variable domain, rest sourced from reference TRBV7-9 and TRBJ1-2, is DTGVSQNPRHKITKRGQNVTFRCDPISEHNRLYWYRQTLGQGPEFLTYFQNEAQLEKSRLLSDRFSAERPKGSFSTLEIQRTEQGDSAMYLCASSSGQVFYGYTFGSGTRLTVV.

The chain links TRBV2 to TRBJ1-1; D is unresolved. The CDR3 is 12 amino acids. With 6 bases removed from V and 7 bases from J, the gap between germline ends came to 12 bases. Germline V gives CDR1 SNHLY, CDR2 FYNNEI. The CDR3 DNA sequence: TGTGCCAGCAGGGCACTTGGGCGTGAAGCTTTCTTT. This codes for CASRALGREAFF.

CDR3 sequence: CASRSPQTYEQYF. DNA of the CDR3: TGTGCCAGCCGCTCTCCCCAGACCTACGAGCAGTACTTC. V usage is TRBV7-8 and J usage is TRBJ2-7; D uncertain. V gave up 8 bases and J gave up 2 bases, with 13 bases separating them. Germline values: CDR1 SGHVS, CDR2 FQNEAQ. The CDR3 runs to 13 residues.

The rearrangement joins TRBV6-1 to TRBJ2-3; the match to TRBD2 covers 7 bases. The CDR3 has 16 residues. V was pared by 2 bases and J by 4 bases, with 9 bases of the junction left unmatched. From germline, CDR1 is MNHNS and CDR2 SASEGT. The DNA of the CDR3 is TGTGCCAGCAGTGAATACGGCGGGAGAGGGGCAGATACGCAGTATTTT. Protein sequence: CASSEYGGRGADTQYF.

In this sample, this clone turned up once. J is TRBJ2-7 and V is TRBV6-5; 7 positions agree with TRBD1. The CDR3 length is 14 residues. From germline, CDR1 is MNHEY and CDR2 SVGAGI. V lost 4 bases to trimming and J lost 3 bases; unmatched junction nucleotides: 6. The CDR3 is CASSSGTALYEQYF. For the CDR3, the DNA is TGTGCCAGCAGTTCTGGGACAGCCCTCTACGAGCAGTACTTC.

This sequence joins TRBV3-1 (or the pseudogene TRBV3-2) and TRBJ2-7; tentatively, D is TRBD2 (6 bases). Deletions cut 5 bases from V and 6 bases from J, with 20 bases between. The length of the CDR3 is 15 residues. Germline values: CDR1 LGHDT, CDR2 YNNKEL (reference sequence). This CDR3 is CASSAFVGGVTEQYF. CDR3 nucleotides: TGTGCCAGCAGCGCTTTCGTGGGAGGCGTAACCGAGCAGTACTTC.

The chain couples TRBV27 to TRBJ2-7; TRBD2 matches at 9 bases. CDR1 and CDR2 (germline): MNHEY, SMNVEV (reference sequence). The CDR3 runs 16 residues. V was clipped by 6 bases and J by 3 bases; unmatched bases: 12. CDR3 bases: TGTGCCAGCAGCCCCCCGAGGCGGGAGGGGATCTACGAGCAGTACTTC. Translating it yields CASSPPRREGIYEQYF.

The CDR3 region is CASRPDPRTRRKNTEAFF. CDR3 in DNA: TGTGCCAGTAGGCCCGACCCGCGTACCCGGAGAAAGAACACTGAAGCTTTCTTT. V is TRBV19 and J is TRBJ1-1, with D unresolved. Per the germline V gene, CDR1 is LNHDA and CDR2 is SQIVND (reference sequence). V lost 6 bases to trimming and J lost 1 base, with 24 bases between them. The CDR3 has 18 residues.

The chain recombines TRBV27 with TRBJ1-5; TRBD1 agrees at 12 bases. V was pared by 5 bases and J by 9 bases, with 5 bases of the junction left unmatched. CDR1 and CDR2 (germline): MNHEY, SMNVEV (reference sequence). The CDR3 runs to 14 residues. The CDR3 DNA reads TGTGCCAGCAGTCCGGGACAGGGGGCGCGGCCCCAGCATTTT. As protein: CASSPGQGARPQHF.

This clone has a handful of counts. J is TRBJ2-6 and V is TRBV5-1, with TRBD2 as a possible D gene (5 bases). Germline CDR1 is SGHRS and CDR2 is YFSETQ. The CDR3 is 13 residues long. Trimming cost V 5 bases and J 4 bases, with 7 bases left between them. CDR3 protein: CASRREGANVLTF. CDR3 DNA: TGCGCCAGCAGGAGGGAGGGGGCCAACGTCCTGACTTTC.

This sequence joins TRBV18 and TRBJ2-5; TRBD2 matches 12 bases. The germline gives CDR1 KGHSH, CDR2 LQKENI. The CDR3 totals 17 residues. V lost 4 bases to trimming and J lost 3 bases; unmatched junction nucleotides: 9. This CDR3 is CASSRSIASGREETQYF. The CDR3 bases are TGTGCCAGCTCACGCTCGATCGCTAGCGGGAGGGAAGAGACCCAGTACTTC.

The rearrangement links TRBV6-5 to TRBJ2-7, with D possibly matching TRBD2 (5 bases). Germline CDR1 is MNHEY and CDR2 is SVGAGI. Trimming cost V 6 bases and J 1 base, with 13 bases left between them. The CDR3 length is 14 residues. CDR3 protein: CASSRTVGSYEQYF. In DNA, the CDR3 is TGTGCCAGCAGCCGGACTGTCGGTTCCTACGAGCAGTACTTC.

V is TRBV28 and J is TRBJ2-1; 12 positions agree with TRBD2. V lost 3 bases and J lost 4; bases outside the gene matches: 4. The CDR3 has 16 residues. Germline CDR1 reads MDHEN; CDR2 reads SYDVKM. The CDR3, as DNA: TGTGCCAGCAGTTTTCGACTAGCGGGAGTTTACAATGAGCAGTTCTTC. Its protein product is CASSFRLAGVYNEQFF.

This chain joins TRBV9 and TRBJ1-6; D not resolved. The V gene lost 0 bases and the J gene lost 4 bases, with 5 bases spanning the gap. Germline CDR1 reads SGDLS; CDR2 reads YYNGEE. The CDR3 consists of 14 residues. The CDR3 reads CASSVATYNSPLHF. Here the CDR3 DNA reads TGTGCCAGCAGCGTAGCCACTTATAATTCACCCCTCCACTTT. Full variable domain (rest looked up from reference TRBV9 and TRBJ1-6): DSGVTQTPKHLITATGQRVTLRCSPRSGDLSVYWYQQSLDQGLQFLIQYYNGEERAKGNILERFSAQQFPDLHSELNLSSLELGDSALYFCASSVATYNSPLHFGNGTRLTVT.

The chain combines TRBV5-1 with TRBJ1-3; 8 positions agree with TRBD1. Trimming cost V 0 bases and J 3 bases; bases outside gene matches: 2. CDR1 and CDR2 from the germline V gene are SGHRS and YFSETQ. This CDR3 spans 15 amino acids. CDR3: CASSLAGGGGNTIYF. For the CDR3, the DNA is TGCGCCAGCAGCTTGGCAGGGGGCGGTGGAAACACCATATATTTT. Full variable domain (remainder filled in from reference TRBV5-1 and TRBJ1-3): KAGVTQTPRYLIKTRGQQVTLSCSPISGHRSVSWYQQTPGQGLQFLFEYFSETQRNKGNFPGRFSGRQFSNSRSEMNVSTLELGDSALYLCASSLAGGGGNTIYFGEGSWLTVV.

J is TRBJ1-2 and V is TRBV4-2; TRBD1 agrees at 7 bases. V was pared by 4 bases and J by 6 bases, with 14 bases of the junction left unmatched. In germline, CDR1 is LGHNA, CDR2 YNFKEQ. The CDR3 totals 16 residues. The CDR3 protein is CASSLRGGQRPDGYTF. DNA for the CDR3: TGTGCCAGCAGCCTGCGAGGGGGACAGAGGCCCGATGGCTACACCTTC.

The CDR3 spells CATNRAYEQYF. The CDR3 DNA follows: TGTGCCACCAACAGAGCCTACGAGCAGTACTTC. The chain joins TRBV4-2 to TRBJ2-7; no reliable D call. The CDR3 loop spans 11 amino acids. Germline CDR1 reads LGHNA; CDR2 reads YNFKEQ. The V end was cut by 10 bases, the J end by 2 bases, with 9 bases between.

CDR3 loop: CASSIPGGEGDEQYF. CDR3 bases: TGTGCCAGTAGTATACCCGGGGGGGAGGGAGACGAGCAGTACTTC. J is TRBJ2-7 and V is TRBV19; 8 bases map to TRBD2. The CDR3 spans 15 residues. Germline V gives CDR1 LNHDA, CDR2 SQIVND (reference sequence). V shed 2 bases, J shed 5 bases, and the junction held 8 bases outside the gene matches.

V is TRBV2 and J is TRBJ1-5; D possibly corresponds to TRBD1 (5 bases). The CDR3 is 16 amino acids. Germline V lookup: CDR1 SNHLY, CDR2 FYNNEI. V lost 8 bases, J lost 2 bases, and 19 bases lay in between. In DNA, the CDR3 is TGTGCCAGCGGTATAGTGGGGAGGGGCGGCAATCAGCCCCAGCATTTT. This gives the protein CASGIVGRGGNQPQHF.

This clone was found once. V and J are TRBV28 and TRBJ2-7; 7 bases map to TRBD1. The CDR3 totals 14 residues. Germline V gene data show CDR1 as MDHEN and CDR2 as SYDVKM. With 3 bases clipped from V and 3 bases from J, the junction kept 5 bases outside the gene matches. This chain's CDR3 is CASSFLTGYYEQYF. The CDR3 DNA reads TGTGCCAGCAGTTTCTTGACAGGGTACTACGAGCAGTACTTC.

In its sample, this clone was seen a few times. The rearrangement links TRBV28 to TRBJ2-2, with no clear D. Germline lookup yields CDR1 MDHEN and CDR2 SYDVKM. The CDR3 is made up of 12 amino acids. V was shortened by 3 bases and J by 4 bases, with 3 bases between the two germline ends. The CDR3 DNA sequence: TGTGCCAGCAGTTTCCTCACCGGGGAGCTGTTTTTT. This codes for CASSFLTGELFF.